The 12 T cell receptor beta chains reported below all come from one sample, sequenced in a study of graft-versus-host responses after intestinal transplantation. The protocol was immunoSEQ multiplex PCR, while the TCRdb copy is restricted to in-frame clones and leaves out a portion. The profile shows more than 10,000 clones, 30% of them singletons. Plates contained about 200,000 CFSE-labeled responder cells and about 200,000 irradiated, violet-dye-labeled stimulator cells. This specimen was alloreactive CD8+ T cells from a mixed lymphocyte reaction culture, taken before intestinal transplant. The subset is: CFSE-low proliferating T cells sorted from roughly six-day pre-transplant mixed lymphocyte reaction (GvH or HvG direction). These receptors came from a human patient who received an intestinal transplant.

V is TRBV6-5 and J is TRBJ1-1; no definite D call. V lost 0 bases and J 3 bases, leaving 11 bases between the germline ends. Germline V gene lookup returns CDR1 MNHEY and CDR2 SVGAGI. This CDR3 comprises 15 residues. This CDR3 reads CASSYSITRDTEAFF. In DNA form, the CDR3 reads TGTGCCAGCAGTTACTCGATTACGAGGGACACTGAAGCTTTCTTT.

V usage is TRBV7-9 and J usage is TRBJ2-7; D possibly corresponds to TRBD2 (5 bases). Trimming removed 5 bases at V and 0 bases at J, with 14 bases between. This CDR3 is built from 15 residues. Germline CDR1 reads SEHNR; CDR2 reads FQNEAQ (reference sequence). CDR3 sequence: CASSRRRLSSYEQYF. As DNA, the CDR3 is TGTGCCAGCAGCAGAAGGAGGCTCAGCTCCTACGAGCAGTACTTC.

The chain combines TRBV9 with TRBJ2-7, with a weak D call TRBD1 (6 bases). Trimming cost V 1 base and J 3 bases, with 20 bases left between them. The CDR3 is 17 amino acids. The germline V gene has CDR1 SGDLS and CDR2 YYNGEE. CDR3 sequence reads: CASSVPDSKTGNYEQYF. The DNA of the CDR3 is TGTGCCAGCAGCGTACCCGATTCTAAGACAGGAAACTACGAGCAGTACTTC.

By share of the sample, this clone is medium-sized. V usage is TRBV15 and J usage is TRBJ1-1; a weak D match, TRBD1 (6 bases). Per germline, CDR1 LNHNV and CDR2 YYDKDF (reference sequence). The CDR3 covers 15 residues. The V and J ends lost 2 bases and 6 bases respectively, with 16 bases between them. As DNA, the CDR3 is TGTGCCACCAGCAGATACAGGGACCTCGTGTCTGAAGCTTTCTTT. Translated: CATSRYRDLVSEAFF.

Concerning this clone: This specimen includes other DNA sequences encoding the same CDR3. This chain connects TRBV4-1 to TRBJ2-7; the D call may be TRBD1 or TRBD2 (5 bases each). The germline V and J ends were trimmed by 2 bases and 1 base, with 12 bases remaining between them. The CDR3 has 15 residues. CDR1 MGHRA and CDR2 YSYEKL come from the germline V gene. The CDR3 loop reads CASSQFFEGSYEQYF. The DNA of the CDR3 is TGCGCCAGCAGCCAATTCTTTGAGGGGTCCTACGAGCAGTACTTC.

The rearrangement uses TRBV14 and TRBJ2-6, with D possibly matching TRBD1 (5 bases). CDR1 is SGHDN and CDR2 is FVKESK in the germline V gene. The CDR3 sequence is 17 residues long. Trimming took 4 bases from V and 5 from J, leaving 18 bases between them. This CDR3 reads CASSPLWGRSRANVLTF. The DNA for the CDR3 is TGTGCCAGCAGCCCCTTGTGGGGCCGGAGTAGGGCCAACGTCCTGACTTTC.

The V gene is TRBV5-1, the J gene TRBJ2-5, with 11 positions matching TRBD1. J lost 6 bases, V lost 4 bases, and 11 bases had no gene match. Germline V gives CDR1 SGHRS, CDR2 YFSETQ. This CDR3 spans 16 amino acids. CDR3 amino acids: CASSPGQGALGKTQYF. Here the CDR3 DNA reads TGCGCCAGCAGCCCCGGACAGGGGGCGCTGGGAAAGACCCAGTACTTC.

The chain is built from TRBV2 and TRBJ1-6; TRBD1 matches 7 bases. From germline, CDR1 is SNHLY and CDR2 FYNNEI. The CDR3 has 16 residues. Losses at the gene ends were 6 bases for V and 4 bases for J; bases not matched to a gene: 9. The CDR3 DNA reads TGTGCCAGCAGAGACAGGGATATAATATATAATTCACCCCTCCACTTT. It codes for CASRDRDIIYNSPLHF.

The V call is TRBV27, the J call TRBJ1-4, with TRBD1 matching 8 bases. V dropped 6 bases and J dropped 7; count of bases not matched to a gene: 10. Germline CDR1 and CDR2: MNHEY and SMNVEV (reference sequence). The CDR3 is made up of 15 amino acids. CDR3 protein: CASSTSGGRIEKLFF. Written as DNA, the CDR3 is TGTGCCAGCAGCACTTCAGGGGGCAGGATTGAAAAACTGTTTTTT.

In DNA, the CDR3 is TGTGCCAGCAGTTACTCGGGGGGCGCGGCCGGCTACACCTTC. The encoded protein is CASSYSGGAAGYTF. J is TRBJ1-2 and V is TRBV6-6; maybe TRBD1 (6 bases). The CDR3 length is 14 residues. Germline CDR1 and CDR2: MNHNY and SVGAGI (reference sequence). V lost 0 bases and J 8 bases, leaving 13 bases between the germline ends.

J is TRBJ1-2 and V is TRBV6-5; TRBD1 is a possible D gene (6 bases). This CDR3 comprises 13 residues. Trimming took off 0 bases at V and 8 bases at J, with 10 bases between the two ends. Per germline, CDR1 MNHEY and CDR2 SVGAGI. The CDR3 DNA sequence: TGTGCCAGCAGTTACTCGACAGGCGACGGCTACACCTTC. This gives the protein CASSYSTGDGYTF.

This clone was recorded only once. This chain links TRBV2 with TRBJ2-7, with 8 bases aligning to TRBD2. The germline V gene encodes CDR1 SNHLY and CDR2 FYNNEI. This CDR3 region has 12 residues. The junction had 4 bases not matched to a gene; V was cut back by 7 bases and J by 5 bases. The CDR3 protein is CASNHGGDEQYF. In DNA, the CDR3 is TGTGCCAGCAATCACGGGGGGGACGAGCAGTACTTC. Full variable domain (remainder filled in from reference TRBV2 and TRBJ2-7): EPEVTQTPSHQVTQMGQEVILRCVPISNHLYFYWYRQILGQKVEFLVSFYNNEISEKSEIFDDQFSVERPDGSNFTLKIRSTKLEDSAMYFCASNHGGDEQYFGPGTRLTVT.